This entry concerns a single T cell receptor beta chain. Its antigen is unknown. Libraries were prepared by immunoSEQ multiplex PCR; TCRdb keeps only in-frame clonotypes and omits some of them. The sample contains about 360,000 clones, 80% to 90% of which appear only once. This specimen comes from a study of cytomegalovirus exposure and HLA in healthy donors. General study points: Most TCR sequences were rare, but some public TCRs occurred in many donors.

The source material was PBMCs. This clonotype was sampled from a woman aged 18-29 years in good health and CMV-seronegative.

The chain's CDR3 is CASNTQGTGNQPQHF. The CDR3 DNA is TGTGCCAGCAACACACAGGGGACAGGCAATCAGCCCCAGCATTTT. This rearrangement joins TRBV5-6 to TRBJ1-5, with 7 bases that match TRBD1. The V gene end was trimmed by 6 bases and the J gene end by 2 bases; junction bases not matched to a gene: 8. The CDR3 contains 15 residues. Germline CDR1 and CDR2: SGHDT and YYEEEE.